This T cell receptor beta chain derives from a study of CD8 T cells in ankylosing spondylitis. Findings of the study overall: It appeared that ankylosing spondylitis blood was characterized by a TCR beta motif of several highly homologous variants. CD8+ cells made up the disease-linked clones, which were relatively rare in peripheral blood. Disease-linked clones reportedly showed significant enrichment in matched ankylosing spondylitis synovial fluid.

This clonotype was counted ten times or more. Its specificity is not known. Libraries for TCR beta were made by quantitative 5'-RACE with molecular barcodes. MiXCR, run by TCRdb on the 5' RACE reads, gives a single entry per CDR3 protein. The sample holds 45,000 to 65,000 distinct CDR3 sequences, about 7% seen once. CDR1 and CDR2 from the germline V gene are ENHRY and SYGVKD. This CDR3 is 12 amino acids long. V lost 5 bases, J lost 7 bases, and 8 bases lay in between. This clonotype originated in a female donor with ankylosing spondylitis or in good health (not recorded which). This sequence joins TRBV10-3 and TRBJ2-2; TRBD2 is a possible D gene (6 bases). The sequenced sample was blood, either unsorted or a sorted T cell fraction (not recorded which). CDR3 amino acids: CAISQGGGELFF. The CDR3 DNA reads as TGTGCCATCAGTCAGGGAGGCGGGGAGCTGTTTTTT.